The entry below describes one T cell receptor beta chain. This sample is drawn from a study of blood T cell repertoires in COVID-19. Ages ranged from about 18 to 89 years, with residence in about two dozen US areas. Participants' own reports of clinical history determined their cohort assignment. In the source study's methods: How many nucleated cells were present was estimated from reference gene primer amplification. The assay was immunoSEQ multiplex PCR, and TCRdb's table has in-frame clones only and misses some. Clonal size and the V and J genes are those of that table, whereas D and trimming came from the DNA. The sample lists roughly 180,000 clones, 81% occurring once. Germline CDR1 and CDR2: LGHDT and YNNKEL (reference sequence). Trimming removed 2 bases from V and 8 bases from J; junction bases left unmatched: 14. There are 16 residues in the CDR3.

The chain links TRBV3-1 (or the pseudogene TRBV3-2) to TRBJ1-2, with 7 bases matching TRBD1. This TCR came from a woman aged 40 to 55 with acute COVID-19. The sequenced material came from PBMCs or T cells enriched from blood (not recorded which). This CDR3 is CASSQSELTGSGGYTF. The CDR3, as DNA: TGTGCCAGCAGCCAAAGTGAGTTGACAGGGTCTGGAGGCTACACCTTC.